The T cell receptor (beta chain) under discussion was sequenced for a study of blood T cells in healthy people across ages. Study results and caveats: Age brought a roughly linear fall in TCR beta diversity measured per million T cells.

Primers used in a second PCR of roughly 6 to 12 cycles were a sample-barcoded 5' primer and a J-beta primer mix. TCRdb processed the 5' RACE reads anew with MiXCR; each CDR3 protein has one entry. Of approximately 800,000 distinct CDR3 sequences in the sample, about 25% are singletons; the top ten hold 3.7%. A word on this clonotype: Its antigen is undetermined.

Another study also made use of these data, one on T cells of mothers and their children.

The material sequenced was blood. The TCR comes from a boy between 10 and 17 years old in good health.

The CDR3 region has the DNA TGTGCCAGCAGTGTGGAGGGAGGAGGGAAGACCCAGTACTTC. Amino acids: CASSVEGGGKTQYF. J is TRBJ2-5 and V is TRBV6-1; TRBD2 might be the D (6 bases). The V end was cut by 4 bases, the J end by 6 bases, with 15 bases between. Germline lookup yields CDR1 MNHNS and CDR2 SASEGT. The CDR3 length is 14 residues.